This T cell receptor (beta chain) was profiled in a study of blood T cell repertoires in COVID-19. V dropped 5 bases and J dropped 3; count of bases not matched to a gene: 9. Germline-derived CDR1 and CDR2 are MDHEN and SYDVKM. The CDR3 runs 16 residues. Ages ranged from about 18 to 100 years, with residence in more than 20 US areas. Two consecutive negative NP/OP PCR tests, clearance, or resolved symptoms defined Cohort 3 recovery. TCRdb's copy holds only in-frame clones and misses some; the assay was immunoSEQ multiplex PCR. The sample consists of 110,000 to 150,000 clones, 86% of them appearing once.

The specimen was PBMCs or T cells enriched from blood (not recorded which). V and J are TRBV28 and TRBJ1-3; 8 bases align to TRBD1. The origin of this receptor is a man in his forties or fifties who had recovered from COVID-19. CDR3 DNA sequence: TGTGCCAGCAGTATTGGACAGGGTGGGGGTGGAAACACCATATATTTT. Its translation is CASSIGQGGGGNTIYF.